This TCR beta chain came from a study of blood T cells in healthy people across ages. V dropped 0 bases and J dropped 10 bases, with 12 bases sitting between them. The CDR3 covers 12 residues. In germline, CDR1 is DFQATT, CDR2 SNEGSKA (reference sequence). Alongside a J-beta primer mix, a sample-barcoded 5' primer served in a second PCR lasting about 7 to 12 cycles. TCRdb used MiXCR to reprocess the 5' RACE reads, holding one entry per CDR3 protein. The profile covers 1.5 million to 2 million distinct CDR3 sequences, with roughly 27% appearing a single time and 7% to 9% taken by the ten largest. The rearrangement joins TRBV20-1 to TRBJ2-5; D is ambiguous. Sequenced material: blood. The receptor's source is a woman between 25 and 40 years old in good health. CDR3 sequence (DNA): TGCAGTGCTAGAGAAGGGTTTTACGACCAGTACTTC. Translated: CSAREGFYDQYF.